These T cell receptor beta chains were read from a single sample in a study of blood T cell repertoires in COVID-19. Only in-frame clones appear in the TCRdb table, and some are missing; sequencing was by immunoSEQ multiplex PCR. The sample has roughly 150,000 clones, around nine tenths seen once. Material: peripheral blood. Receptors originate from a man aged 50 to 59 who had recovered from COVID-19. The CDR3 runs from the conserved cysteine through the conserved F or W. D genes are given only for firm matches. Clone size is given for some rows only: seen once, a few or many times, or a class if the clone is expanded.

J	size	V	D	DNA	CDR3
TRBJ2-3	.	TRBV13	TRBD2	TGTGCCAGCAGCTTTTCTAGCGGGGAGTACACAGATACGCAGTATTTT	CASSFSSGEYTDTQYF
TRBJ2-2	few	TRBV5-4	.	TGTGCCAGCAGGTCCCGGGACATAGGATCCGGGGAGCTGTTTTTT	CASRSRDIGSGELFF
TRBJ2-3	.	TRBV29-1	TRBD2	TGCAGCGTCGAGGGGACTAGCGGGAGGCCAAGCACAGATACGCAGTATTTT	CSVEGTSGRPSTDTQYF
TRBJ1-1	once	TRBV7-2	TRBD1	TGTGCCAGCAGCCCCCAATACAGGGGGCGGGTAGGGACTGAAGCTTTCTTT	CASSPQYRGRVGTEAFF
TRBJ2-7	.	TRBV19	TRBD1	TGTGCCAGTAGTATAGGGGACAGCAGCTCCTACGAGCAGTACTTC	CASSIGDSSSYEQYF
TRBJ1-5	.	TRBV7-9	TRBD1	TGTGCCAGCAGCTCGACAGGGAGCAATCAGCCCCAGCATTTT	CASSSTGSNQPQHF
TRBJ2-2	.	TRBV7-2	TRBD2	TGTGCCAAGTCGAGCGGGAGTGGAACCGGGGAGCTGTTTTTT	CAKSSGSGTGELFF
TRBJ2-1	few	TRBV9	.	TGTGCCAGCAGCGTAGCCGGAGCCTCCTACAATGAGCAGTTCTTC	CASSVAGASYNEQFF
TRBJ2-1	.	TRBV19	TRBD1	TGTGCCAGTAGTACAGGGGGCAGATATGAGCAGTTCTTC	CASSTGGRYEQFF
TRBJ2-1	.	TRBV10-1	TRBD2	TGCGCCAGCAGTGAGACTAGCGGGGGTTACAATGAGCAGTTCTTC	CASSETSGGYNEQFF
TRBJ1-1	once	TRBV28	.	TGTGCCAGCAGGGGGGCAGGGCGTAACTCTTATATCGAAGCTTTCTTT	CASRGAGRNSYIEAFF
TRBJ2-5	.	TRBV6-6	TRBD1	TGTGCCACTCAAAAGACAGGGGGAGAGACCCAGTACTTC	CATQKTGGETQYF
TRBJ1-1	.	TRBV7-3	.	TGTGCCAGCAGCTTACAGGGCTCGAACACTGAAGCTTTCTTT	CASSLQGSNTEAFF
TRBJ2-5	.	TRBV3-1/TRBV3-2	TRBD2	TGTGCCAGCAGCCAAGATCTTAGCGGGGCCTTAAAGACCCAGTACTTC	CASSQDLSGALKTQYF
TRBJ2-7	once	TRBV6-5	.	TGTGCCAGCGAAGGGACACCCCTCTCCTACGAGCAGTACTTC	CASEGTPLSYEQYF
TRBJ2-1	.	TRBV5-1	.	TGCGCCAGCAGCTGGGACACTAGCTCCTACAATGAGCAGTTCTTC	CASSWDTSSYNEQFF
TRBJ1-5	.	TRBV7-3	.	TGTGCCAGCAGCTTAAGGGCCCCCCCCCGGCCTGACAGAGGCAATCAGCCCCAGCATTTT	CASSLRAPPRPDRGNQPQHF
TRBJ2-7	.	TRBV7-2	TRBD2	TGTGCCAGCAGCTTAGGGACTAGCGGCTCCTACGAGCAGTACTTC	CASSLGTSGSYEQYF
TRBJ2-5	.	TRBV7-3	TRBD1	TGTGCCAGCAGCTTCGAAGGAACAGGGGGCAGGGAGACCCAGTACTTC	CASSFEGTGGRETQYF
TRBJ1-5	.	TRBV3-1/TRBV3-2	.	TGTGCCAGCAGCCAAGATGGACGGGGACCCCAGCATTTT	CASSQDGRGPQHF
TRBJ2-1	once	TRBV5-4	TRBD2	TGTGCCAGCAGCCCAGGGTACTATGCGGGAGGAATAACCTACAATGAGCAGTTCTTC	CASSPGYYAGGITYNEQFF
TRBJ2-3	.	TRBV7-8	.	TGTGCCAGCAGCCCGACCGGGGTCCGCACAGATACGCAGTATTTT	CASSPTGVRTDTQYF
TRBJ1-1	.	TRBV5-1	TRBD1	TGCGCCAGCAGCTTGAACAGGGGGATGAACACTGAAGCTTTCTTT	CASSLNRGMNTEAFF
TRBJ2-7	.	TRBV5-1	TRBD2	TGCGCCAGCAGCTGGTCAAAGGGGAGGGCGGACGAGCAGTACTTC	CASSWSKGRADEQYF
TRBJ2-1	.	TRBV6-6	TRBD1	TGTGCCAGCAGGCAGACCGGGACAGGCCCCTACAATGAGCAGTTCTTC	CASRQTGTGPYNEQFF
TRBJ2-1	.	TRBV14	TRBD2	TGTGCCAGCAGCCAATATGGTAGCGGGATACGAAATGAGCAGTTCTTC	CASSQYGSGIRNEQFF
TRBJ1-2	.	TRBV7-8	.	TGTGCCAGCAGCTTAGCGAACAAATATGGCTACACCTTC	CASSLANKYGYTF
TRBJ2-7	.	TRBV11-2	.	TGTGCCAGCAGCTTAGATAATGGCCACGAGCAGTACTTC	CASSLDNGHEQYF
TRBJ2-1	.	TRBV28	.	TGTGCCAGCAGTTTTGTCCCTCGGGAGCAGTTCTTC	CASSFVPREQFF
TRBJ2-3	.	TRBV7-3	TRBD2	TGTGCCAGCAGTTTAGCGGGAGGCTCCACAGATACGCAGTATTTT	CASSLAGGSTDTQYF
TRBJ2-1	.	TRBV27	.	TGTGCCAGCAGTTGGACAGTCCAGAATGAGCAGTTCTTC	CASSWTVQNEQFF
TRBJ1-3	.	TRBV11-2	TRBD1	TGTGCCAGCAGCTACACAGACAGGGCGTCTGGAAACACCATATATTTT	CASSYTDRASGNTIYF
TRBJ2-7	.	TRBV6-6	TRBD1	TGTGCCAGCATTGAGACTAGAGGACAGGGATCCTACGAGCAGTACTTC	CASIETRGQGSYEQYF
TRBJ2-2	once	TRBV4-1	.	TGCGCCAGCAGCCAAGAAGGGGGTGCGAACACCGGGGAGCTGTTTTTT	CASSQEGGANTGELFF
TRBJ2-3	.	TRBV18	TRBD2	TGTGCCAGCTCACGCGGGAGGGGGAGCACAGATACGCAGTATTTT	CASSRGRGSTDTQYF
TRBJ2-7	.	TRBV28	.	TGTGCCAGCAGCACCCTCGGGGTCCACGAGCAGTACTTC	CASSTLGVHEQYF
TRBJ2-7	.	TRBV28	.	TGTGCCAGCAGTCCCGGGTCCTGGACACCGTACGAGCAGTACTTC	CASSPGSWTPYEQYF
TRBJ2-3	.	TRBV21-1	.	TGTGCCAGCAGCACGGACAGTCCCACAGATACGCAGTATTTT	CASSTDSPTDTQYF